One sample yielded the 7 T cell receptor beta chains listed below, sequenced in a study of T cell clonality in common variable immunodeficiency. TCRdb keeps only in-frame clones here, not all; method: immunoSEQ multiplex PCR. The data show over 30,000 clones, with none appearing a single time. The source material was peripheral blood mononuclear cells. The receptors were gathered from a person aged 18 to 70 in good health.

This clone occurred many times. The read halts 3 residues ahead of the CDR3 end, with the missing end drawn from the germline J gene. V gene TRBV7-9 combines with J gene TRBJ2-1; D is possibly TRBD2 (6 bases). This CDR3 contains 15 residues. Germline V CDR1 and CDR2: SEHNR, FQNEAQ (reference sequence). V was shortened by 1 base and J by 4 bases, with 11 bases between the two germline ends. CDR3 DNA, as far as it was read: TGTGCCAGCAGCTTAGTGGCGGGGCGGTACAATGAG. The encoded protein is CASSLVAGRYNE. The whole CDR3 sequence is CASSLVAGRYNEQFF.

Turning to this clone: The CDR3 end falls 3 residues outside the read, so it is completed with the germline J gene. The chain carries TRBV11-3 and TRBJ2-5; 11 nucleotides match TRBD2. The CDR3 length is 15 residues. V trimming: 5 bases; J trimming: 3 bases; junction bases outside the gene matches: 5. The germline CDR1 and CDR2 sequences are SGHNT and YENEEA. CDR3 DNA (partial): TGTGCCAGCAGCCAGACTAGCGGGACAAAAGAGACC. As protein: CASSQTSGTKET. The whole CDR3 reads CASSQTSGTKETQYF.

Points on this clone: The sequenced fragment ends 3 residues before the CDR3 boundary, so the rest is inferred from the germline J gene. The J gene is TRBJ2-2, the V gene TRBV19; weak D call: TRBD2 (6 bases). The CDR3 sequence is 15 residues long. V lost 6 bases and J lost 1, with 12 bases in between. The germline V gene has CDR1 LNHDA and CDR2 SQIVND (reference sequence). This CDR3 reads CASRGGLLNTGELFF. The part of the CDR3 DNA that was read is TGTGCCAGTAGGGGGGGACTTTTGAACACCGGGGAG.

This clone was recorded many times. The CDR3 is cut off 3 residues early in the read; its end comes from the germline J gene. The gene calls are TRBV19 and TRBJ1-1; D gene unclear. CDR1 and CDR2 (germline): LNHDA, SQIVND (reference sequence). The V gene lost 6 bases and the J gene lost 0 bases, with 14 bases spanning the gap. The CDR3 is 15 residues long. CDR3 sequence: CASRFRAGLNTEAFF. The covered CDR3 bases are TGTGCCAGTAGATTCCGAGCGGGGTTGAACACTGAA. The variable domain in full, with the rest retrieved from reference TRBV19 and TRBJ1-1, is DGGITQSPKYLFRKEGQNVTLSCEQNLNHDAMYWYRQDPGQGLRLIYYSQIVNDFQKGDIAEGYSVSREKKESFPLTVTSAQKNPTAFYLCASRFRAGLNTEAFFGQGTRLTVV.

This clone has a count of ten or more. The CDR3 is cut off 3 residues early in the read; its end comes from the germline J gene. The J gene is TRBJ1-4, the V gene TRBV30; perhaps TRBD1 as D (6 bases). From germline, CDR1 is GTSNPN and CDR2 SVGIG (reference sequence). The V gene lost 0 bases and the J gene lost 8 bases, with 13 bases spanning the gap. This CDR3 comprises 14 residues. CDR3 sequence: CAWSVDWTVEKLFF. The DNA read from the CDR3 is TGTGCCTGGAGTGTAGATTGGACAGTGGAAAAA.

This clone appeared a few times. Read sequence stops 3 residues before the CDR3 end, and the germline J gene provides the missing end. This chain connects TRBV7-3 to TRBJ1-2; no clear D. Looked up from germline, CDR1 is SGHTA and CDR2 is FQGTGA. The CDR3 totals 15 residues. This chain's CDR3 is CASSQLAGGSYDYTF. The CDR3 DNA, read in part, is TGTGCCAGCAGCCAACTAGCGGGAGGGTCCTACGAC.

This clone came up many times. The read finishes 3 residues shy of the CDR3 end, and the germline J gene is used to complete it. V and J are TRBV18 and TRBJ2-3; no definite D call. The germline V and J ends were trimmed by 0 bases and 0 bases, with 7 bases remaining between them. The germline CDR1 and CDR2 sequences are KGHSH and LQKENI. The CDR3 runs 15 residues. The sequenced part of the CDR3 DNA is TGTGCCAGCTCACCACCTACTCAAAGCACAGATACG. Its protein product is CASSPPTQSTDT. The entire CDR3 is CASSPPTQSTDTQYF. The complete variable domain, with remaining parts taken from reference TRBV18 and TRBJ2-3, reads NAGVMQNPRHLVRRRGQEARLRCSPMKGHSHVYWYRQLPEEGLKFMVYLQKENIIDESGMPKERFSAEFPKEGPSILRIQQVVRGDSAAYFCASSPPTQSTDTQYFGPGTRLTVL.